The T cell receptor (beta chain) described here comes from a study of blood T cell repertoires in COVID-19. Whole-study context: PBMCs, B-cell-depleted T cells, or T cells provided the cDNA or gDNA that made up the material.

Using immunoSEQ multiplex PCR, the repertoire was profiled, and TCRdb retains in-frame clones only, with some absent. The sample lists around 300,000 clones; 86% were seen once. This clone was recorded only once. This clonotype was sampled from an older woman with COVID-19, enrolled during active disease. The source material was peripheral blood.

The CDR3 sequence: CASSLDGRGGEKLFF. CDR3 nucleotide sequence: TGTGCCAGCAGCTTAGATGGCAGGGGCGGTGAAAAACTGTTTTTT. The rearrangement links TRBV7-8 to TRBJ1-4, with TRBD1 as a possible D gene (6 bases). There are 15 residues in the CDR3. CDR1 and CDR2 from the germline V gene are SGHVS and FQNEAQ. V was shortened by 1 base and J by 7 bases, with 13 bases between the two germline ends.